The rows below give T cell receptor beta chains drawn from one sample of a study of blood T cells in healthy people across ages. TCRdb re-derived calls from the 5' RACE reads in MiXCR, one entry per CDR3 protein. The sample contains under 1,000,000 distinct CDR3 sequences, about 36% of which appear only once. The sample was blood. Receptors originate from a man aged 18 to 29 in good health. Both conserved end residues are part of each CDR3. Each record gives: D gene, clone size, J gene, V gene, CDR3 protein, CDR3 DNA. The D gene is left open where the match is weak. Expanded clones get a size class; other rows say once, few or many, or leave the size out.

>TRBD1|NA|TRBJ1-6|TRBV7-9
CASSFGTGNLPLHF
TGTGCCAGCAGCTTTGGGACAGGGAATTTACCCCTCCACTTT
>TRBD1|few|TRBJ2-5|TRBV6-5
CASSSSGTGFSQYF
TGTGCCAGCAGTTCCTCCGGGACAGGGTTTTCCCAGTACTTC
>NA|few|TRBJ1-4|TRBV12-3/TRBV12-4
CASSFERGVDEKLFF
TGTGCCAGCAGTTTCGAGAGGGGAGTAGATGAAAAGCTGTTTTTT
>NA|few|TRBJ1-2|TRBV4-3
CASSQGTPANYGYTF
TGCGCCAGCAGCCAAGGAACACCAGCTAACTATGGCTACACCTTC
>NA|many|TRBJ2-1|TRBV29-1
CSVESRVVGNEQFF
TGCAGCGTTGAATCCAGGGTCGTTGGGAATGAGCAGTTCTTC
>TRBD1|NA|TRBJ2-1|TRBV20-1
CSASRQGPSEQFF
TGCAGTGCCAGCCGACAGGGACCGAGTGAGCAGTTCTTC
>NA|NA|TRBJ2-4|TRBV18
CASSPTSPGGLAKNIQYF
TGTGCCAGCTCACCCACCAGTCCAGGCGGGTTAGCCAAAAACATTCAGTACTTC
>TRBD2|few|TRBJ2-3|TRBV12-3/TRBV12-4
CASSNPTLWGGADTQYF
TGTGCCAGCAGTAACCCAACTCTTTGGGGGGGGGCAGATACGCAGTATTTT
>NA|NA|TRBJ2-6|TRBV28
CASSLEAGFSGANVLTF
TGTGCCAGCAGTTTGGAGGCAGGTTTCTCTGGGGCCAACGTCCTGACTTTC
>NA|NA|TRBJ1-1|TRBV5-5
CASSISRWEAEAFF
TGTGCCAGCAGCATATCACGGTGGGAAGCTGAAGCTTTCTTT
>TRBD1|NA|TRBJ2-1|TRBV6-2/TRBV6-3
CASSYDGTDNEQFF
TGTGCCAGCAGTTACGATGGGACAGACAATGAGCAGTTCTTC
>NA|few|TRBJ1-1|TRBV5-1
CASSLVRTANTEAFF
TGCGCCAGCAGCTTGGTGAGGACAGCGAACACTGAAGCTTTCTTT
>NA|NA|TRBJ2-1|TRBV12-3/TRBV12-4
CASSALEALEQFF
TGTGCCAGCAGTGCCTTAGAGGCCCTTGAGCAGTTCTTC
>TRBD1|NA|TRBJ2-1|TRBV4-3
CASSPDRVSGNEQFF
TGCGCCAGCAGCCCCGACAGGGTAAGCGGCAATGAGCAGTTCTTC
>NA|NA|TRBJ1-2|TRBV6-1
CASSGQGRGTATNYGYTF
TGTGCCAGCAGTGGTCAAGGCCGGGGGACGGCTACTAACTATGGCTACACCTTC
>NA|NA|TRBJ1-6|TRBV12-3/TRBV12-4
CASRLGGSSYNSPLHF
TGTGCCAGCAGACTGGGCGGTAGCTCCTATAATTCACCCCTCCACTTT
>TRBD2|many|TRBJ2-3|TRBV10-3
CATQPRTSGGTATSTDTQYF
TGTGCCACCCAACCGCGGACTAGCGGGGGCACCGCAACTAGCACAGATACGCAGTATTTT
>NA|few|TRBJ1-1|TRBV7-9
CASTLPPGDVTEAFF
TGTGCCAGCACGCTCCCCCCCGGGGATGTCACTGAAGCTTTCTTT
>NA|NA|TRBJ1-2|TRBV20-1
CSAPTPDYGYTF
TGCAGTGCTCCCACGCCAGATTATGGCTACACCTTC
>NA|NA|TRBJ2-5|TRBV9
CASSPPPGSYNEQYF
TGTGCCAGCAGCCCCCCACCGGGTAGCTACAATGAGCAGTACTTC
>TRBD2|NA|TRBJ2-4|TRBV25-1
CASSEYGGGAKNIQYF
TGTGCCAGCAGTGAATACGGGGGGGGCGCCAAAAACATTCAGTACTTC
>NA|NA|TRBJ2-1|TRBV4-2
CASSQDLSRWGNEQFF
TGTGCCAGCAGCCAAGATCTTTCCAGGTGGGGCAATGAGCAGTTCTTC
>NA|NA|TRBJ2-5|TRBV5-1
CASSLDTTQETQYF
TGCGCCAGCAGCTTGGACACTACCCAAGAAACCCAGTACTTC
>NA|few|TRBJ2-3|TRBV9
CASSVGVKGTDTQYF
TGTGCCAGCAGCGTAGGGGTCAAGGGGACAGATACGCAGTATTTT
>TRBD1|many|TRBJ2-3|TRBV12-3/TRBV12-4
CASFLGGGTDTQYF
TGTGCCAGCTTCTTAGGGGGCGGCACAGATACGCAGTATTTT
>TRBD1|NA|TRBJ1-5|TRBV12-3/TRBV12-4
CASSLDRARQPQHF
TGTGCCAGCAGTTTGGACAGGGCCAGACAGCCCCAGCATTTT
>NA|few|TRBJ1-2|TRBV27
CASSFQGGGSGYTF
TGTGCCAGCAGTTTTCAAGGAGGGGGTTCTGGCTACACCTTC
>TRBD2|NA|TRBJ2-5|TRBV10-3
CAISEEIAGFQETQYF
TGTGCCATCAGTGAGGAAATAGCGGGGTTCCAAGAGACCCAGTACTTC
>TRBD1|NA|TRBJ1-2|TRBV10-3
CAITTTGGNGYTF
TGTGCCATCACCACGACAGGGGGCAATGGCTACACCTTC
>TRBD2|many|TRBJ2-5|TRBV5-1
CASNPTSAALETQYF
TGCGCCAGCAACCCAACTAGCGCGGCGTTAGAGACCCAGTACTTC
>TRBD1|NA|TRBJ1-2|TRBV29-1
CSVEPGQRRVGYTF
TGCAGCGTGGAACCGGGACAGAGAAGGGTTGGCTACACCTTC
>TRBD1|NA|TRBJ2-3|TRBV12-3/TRBV12-4
CASSSPQQGARRDTQYF
TGTGCCAGCAGTTCCCCTCAACAGGGGGCGCGCAGAGATACGCAGTATTTT
>NA|many|TRBJ2-7|TRBV2
CASSERYEQYF
TGTGCCAGCAGTGAAAGGTACGAGCAGTACTTC
>TRBD1|many|TRBJ2-7|TRBV6-5
CASTGQDEQYF
TGTGCCTCCACCGGACAGGACGAGCAGTACTTC
>NA|few|TRBJ1-5|TRBV4-1
CASSPGENSNQPQHF
TGCGCCAGCAGCCCAGGAGAAAATAGCAATCAGCCCCAGCATTTT
>NA|few|TRBJ1-1|TRBV5-1
CASSLDVSTRYTEAFF
TGCGCCAGCAGCTTGGATGTCAGCACCAGGTACACTGAAGCTTTCTTT
>NA|many|TRBJ1-2|TRBV7-2
CASSSPTVFYGYTF
TGTGCCAGCAGCTCCCCGACGGTGTTCTATGGCTACACCTTC
>TRBD1|NA|TRBJ1-2|TRBV4-1
CASSPGQQFNYGYTF
TGCGCCAGCAGCCCGGGACAGCAATTTAACTATGGCTACACCTTC
>NA|NA|TRBJ2-4|TRBV3-1
CASSHAGAFYIQYF
TGTGCCAGCAGCCACGCGGGGGCCTTTTACATTCAGTACTTC